The 3 T cell receptor beta chains reported below all come from one sample, sequenced in a study of T cells after yellow fever vaccination. TCRdb reanalysed the 5' RACE reads using MiXCR and keeps one entry per CDR3 protein. The sample consists of 620,000 or so distinct CDR3 sequences, 17% of them appearing once. The source was PBMCs, collected around 5 days after the first yellow fever vaccination. The receptors were sampled from a young man who received the YFV17D yellow fever vaccine.

The chain uses TRBV5-1 and TRBJ2-2, with 10 nucleotides matching TRBD2. Trimming cost V 3 bases and J 4 bases; bases outside gene matches: 6. The CDR3 sequence is 16 residues long. Germline loops: CDR1 SGHRS, CDR2 YFSETQ. CDR3 region: CASSYLAGVGTGELFF. CDR3 in DNA: TGCGCCAGCAGCTATCTAGCGGGGGTCGGCACCGGGGAGCTGTTTTTT.

This clonotype was picked up a small number of times. The chain has TRBV5-6 and TRBJ1-5; D perhaps matches TRBD1 (5 bases). Looked up from germline, CDR1 is SGHDT and CDR2 is YYEEEE. CDR3 length equals 14 residues. The V and J ends lost 2 bases and 5 bases respectively, with 11 bases between them. CDR3 sequence (DNA): TGTGCCAGCAGCTTACATAGGGGAGATCAGCCCCAGCATTTT. Its protein is CASSLHRGDQPQHF. The variable domain in full, completed from reference TRBV5-6 and TRBJ1-5, reads DAGVTQSPTHLIKTRGQQVTLRCSPKSGHDTVSWYQQALGQGPQFIFQYYEEEERQRGNFPDRFSGHQFPNYSSELNVNALLLGDSALYLCASSLHRGDQPQHFGDGTRLSIL.

The V gene is TRBV20-1, the J gene TRBJ1-5, with TRBD1 as a possible D gene (6 bases). There are 14 residues in the CDR3. Germline-derived CDR1 and CDR2 are DFQATT and SNEGSKA (reference sequence). Trimming cost V 3 bases and J 4 bases, with 13 bases left between them. CDR3 DNA: TGCAGTGCTAGCGTGGCAGGGGATAATCAGCCCCAGCATTTT. Protein: CSASVAGDNQPQHF.